A selection of T cell receptor beta chains follows, all from one sample in a study of T cells after yellow fever vaccination. TCRdb used MiXCR to reprocess the 5' RACE reads, holding one entry per CDR3 protein. The sample consists of 600,000 to 750,000 distinct CDR3 sequences, about 12% of them appearing once. This specimen consisted of PBMCs, obtained on the day of the yellow fever booster vaccination. All receptors derive from a young man who received the YFV17D yellow fever vaccine. The CDR3 runs from the conserved cysteine through the conserved F or W.

V: TRBV20-1
J: TRBJ2-1
CDR3: CSARALRYSGGSYNEQFF

V: TRBV25-1
J: TRBJ2-1
CDR3: CASNRGNEQFF

V: TRBV24-1
J: TRBJ1-5
CDR3: CATSVTGGWPQHF

V: TRBV5-1
J: TRBJ2-4
CDR3: CASSHRDRKNIQYF

V: TRBV10-3
J: TRBJ2-5
CDR3: CAISDGGQETQYF

V: TRBV5-1
J: TRBJ1-1
CDR3: CASSLVGREAFF

V: TRBV19
J: TRBJ2-3
CDR3: CASLHTDTQYF

V: TRBV14
J: TRBJ1-1
CDR3: CASSQAGLSEAFF

V: TRBV15
J: TRBJ2-1
CDR3: CATLINNEQFF

V: TRBV7-2
J: TRBJ2-7
CDR3: CASSLAPGLKDEQYF

V: TRBV6-5
J: TRBJ2-5
CDR3: CASSHSPTGEQETQYF

V: TRBV19
J: TRBJ2-7
CDR3: CASSMGVPLGNEQYF

V: TRBV30
J: TRBJ2-1
CDR3: CAWSVLPNEQFF

V: TRBV6-5
J: TRBJ2-5
CDR3: CASSSGFQETQYF

V: TRBV20-1
J: TRBJ1-5
CDR3: CSARTGRTQPQHF

V: TRBV3-1
J: TRBJ1-4
CDR3: CASSRGAPFQEKLFF

V: TRBV7-8
J: TRBJ2-1
CDR3: CASSLLGTSGSSEQFF

V: TRBV28
J: TRBJ2-7
CDR3: CASIAYPTDSYEQYF

V: TRBV5-4
J: TRBJ2-5
CDR3: CASSSGGAQETQYF

V: TRBV20-1
J: TRBJ2-7
CDR3: CSARDAGGWYEQYF

V: TRBV5-1
J: TRBJ2-7
CDR3: CASSLVAPDGDEQYF

V: TRBV12-3/TRBV12-4
J: TRBJ2-7
CDR3: CASIRGLGEQYF

V: TRBV30
J: TRBJ1-5
CDR3: CAWSVPGTGNQPQHF

V: TRBV20-1
J: TRBJ1-5
CDR3: CSATGTDKNQPQHF

V: TRBV6-2/TRBV6-3
J: TRBJ1-1
CDR3: CASSSWQRNTEAFF

V: TRBV7-6
J: TRBJ1-6
CDR3: CASSPGQGASPLHF

V: TRBV7-2
J: TRBJ1-3
CDR3: CASSVDRENTIYF

V: TRBV6-5
J: TRBJ2-3
CDR3: CASSYSPAGAPDTQYF

V: TRBV7-9
J: TRBJ2-2
CDR3: CASSLVSRGPGELFF

V: TRBV5-1
J: TRBJ1-1
CDR3: CASSRGEGLRTEAFF

V: TRBV5-5
J: TRBJ1-1
CDR3: CASSLPEQGWRNTEAFF

V: TRBV4-1
J: TRBJ2-3
CDR3: CASSQSLGASDTQYF

V: TRBV6-5
J: TRBJ2-7
CDR3: CASVLGQSSSYEQYF

V: TRBV28
J: TRBJ2-7
CDR3: CASSPGQGITYEQYF

V: TRBV27
J: TRBJ1-6
CDR3: CASRVVYNSPLHF

V: TRBV6-6
J: TRBJ2-1
CDR3: CASQGRTSGEQFF

V: TRBV29-1
J: TRBJ1-2
CDR3: CSVENGNFGYGYTF

V: TRBV9
J: TRBJ2-7
CDR3: CASSVGGTGPYEQYF

V: TRBV5-6
J: TRBJ2-3
CDR3: CASSLTSGRRTDTQYF

V: TRBV19
J: TRBJ2-7
CDR3: CASSIDLVLSASYEQYF

V: TRBV18
J: TRBJ2-5
CDR3: CASSANGGEETQYF